This passage covers 11 T cell receptor beta chains from one sample sequenced in a study of T cell changes during pregnancy in multiple sclerosis. TCRdb keeps only in-frame clones here, not all; method: immunoSEQ multiplex PCR. The sample carries 55,000 to 70,000 clones, 93% recorded once. Sequencing used peripheral blood, obtained after pregnancy. The receptors stem from a female donor with multiple sclerosis, enrolled in a pregnancy study.

The CDR3 nucleotides are TGTGCCAGTAGTATCGCTAGGGGGTCCTACGAGCAGTACTTC. Its protein product is CASSIARGSYEQYF. J is TRBJ2-7 and V is TRBV19; weak D call: TRBD1 (6 bases). The V end lost 3 bases, the J end lost 1 base, and 10 bases lay between the germline ends. CDR3 length: 14 amino acids. Per germline, CDR1 LNHDA and CDR2 SQIVND (reference sequence).

This clone came up once. The J gene is TRBJ2-2, the V gene TRBV5-6; 13 nucleotides align to TRBD2. This CDR3 region has 19 residues. J lost 4 bases, V lost 4 bases, and 13 bases had no gene match. In germline, CDR1 is SGHDT, CDR2 YYEEEE. The CDR3 region has the DNA TGTGCCAGCAGCCGACCTCCGGGACTAGCGGGACCCACCACCGGGGAGCTGTTTTTT. This encodes CASSRPPGLAGPTTGELFF.

V is TRBV7-9 and J is TRBJ2-1; the D gene is possibly TRBD1 (6 bases). Per the germline V gene, CDR1 is SEHNR and CDR2 is FQNEAQ (reference sequence). The CDR3 contains 17 residues. V lost 3 bases and J lost 4, with 19 bases in between. This CDR3 reads CASSFGKQGTIYNEQFF. For the CDR3, the DNA is TGTGCCAGCAGCTTCGGGAAACAGGGAACGATTTACAATGAGCAGTTCTTC. The whole variable domain, filled in from reference TRBV7-9 and TRBJ2-1, reads DTGVSQNPRHKITKRGQNVTFRCDPISEHNRLYWYRQTLGQGPEFLTYFQNEAQLEKSRLLSDRFSAERPKGSFSTLEIQRTEQGDSAMYLCASSFGKQGTIYNEQFFGPGTRLTVL.

The chain links TRBV15 to TRBJ2-2; D gene ambiguous. With 0 bases removed from V and 8 bases from J, the gap between germline ends came to 7 bases. CDR3 length: 13 residues. Germline CDR1 LNHNV, CDR2 YYDKDF (reference sequence). CDR3 nucleotide sequence: TGTGCCACCAGCAGAGACTTGTCGGGGGAGCTGTTTTTT. Its translation: CATSRDLSGELFF.

The chain couples TRBV27 to TRBJ2-7, with 10 bases identical to TRBD2. Trimming removed 5 bases from V and 5 bases from J; junction bases left unmatched: 30. Germline V lookup: CDR1 MNHEY, CDR2 SMNVEV (reference sequence). This CDR3 spans 22 amino acids. CDR3 sequence reads: CASSKLPPPPSGSSGVFNEQYF. CDR3 nucleotide sequence: TGTGCCAGCAGTAAACTACCTCCGCCCCCTAGCGGGAGCAGCGGGGTTTTCAACGAGCAGTACTTC.

CDR3: CASSRLPETGELFF. The CDR3 coding sequence is TGCGCCAGCAGTCGCCTACCTGAAACCGGGGAGCTGTTTTTT. The chain combines TRBV23-1 with TRBJ2-2; no clear D gene. TRBV23-1 is reported as an ORF; its role is uncertain. The CDR3 runs 14 residues. Trimming pared 4 bases from V and 5 bases from J, leaving 11 bases between.

The chain combines TRBV30 with TRBJ1-1, with TRBD1 as a possible D gene (5 bases). This CDR3 is 12 amino acids long. Trimming shortened V by 4 bases and J by 5 bases, and 11 bases separated the two germline ends. Germline V gene lookup returns CDR1 GTSNPN and CDR2 SVGIG (reference sequence). In DNA, the CDR3 is TGTGCCTGGACAAGGGGTGGAACTGAAGCTTTCTTT. Encoded protein: CAWTRGGTEAFF.

The chain joins TRBV6-5 to TRBJ2-3, with TRBD1 matching over 10 bases. CDR3 length equals 15 residues. V lost 7 bases to trimming and J lost 4 bases; unmatched junction nucleotides: 8. Germline CDR1 MNHEY, CDR2 SVGAGI. The CDR3 loop reads CASKRQGAIPDTQYF. The CDR3 DNA reads as TGTGCCAGCAAGAGACAGGGGGCGATTCCAGATACGCAGTATTTT.

This chain links TRBV15 with TRBJ1-1; no firm D call. The germline gives CDR1 LNHNV, CDR2 YYDKDF (reference sequence). The CDR3 sequence is 13 residues long. Deletions cut 0 bases from V and 1 base from J, with 3 bases between. In DNA, the CDR3 is TGTGCCACCAGCAGAGACCAGAACACTGAAGCTTTCTTT. It is translated as CATSRDQNTEAFF. Full variable domain (missing parts from reference TRBV15 and TRBJ1-1): DAMVIQNPRYQVTQFGKPVTLSCSQTLNHNVMYWYQQKSSQAPKLLFHYYDKDFNNEADTPDNFQSRRPNTSFCFLDIRSPGLGDTAMYLCATSRDQNTEAFFGQGTRLTVV.

The V and J genes are TRBV7-9 and TRBJ2-7; no reliable D call. Trimming took off 4 bases at V and 3 bases at J, with 10 bases between the two ends. CDR3 length equals 13 residues. The germline CDR1 and CDR2 sequences are SEHNR and FQNEAQ (reference sequence). The CDR3 DNA reads as TGTGCCAGCAGCTCCCAGGCGTTCTACGAGCAGTACTTC. Translated, it gives CASSSQAFYEQYF.

The V gene is TRBV7-9, the J gene TRBJ2-3, with D perhaps TRBD2 (5 bases). The length of the CDR3 is 11 residues. Trimming cost V 9 bases and J 5 bases, with 9 bases left between them. CDR1 is SEHNR and CDR2 is FQNEAQ in the germline V gene (reference sequence). The chain's CDR3 is CARESGDTQYF. CDR3 DNA sequence: TGTGCCAGGGAGAGCGGAGATACGCAGTATTTT.